Described below is a single T cell receptor (beta chain) sequence and its context. Its cognate antigen is unknown. Before the COVID-19 pandemic, during about 2010-2018, CD4+ T cells were taken from unexposed donors. Isolation of CD4+ T cells took place after around 11 days in culture. Unexposed-donor CD4+ T cells were probed with SARS-CoV-2 S/N and four cold-coronavirus spikes, cells permitting. Cultures received half-medium IL-2 refreshes on days 3 and 7. The assay was immunoSEQ multiplex PCR, and TCRdb's table has in-frame clones only and misses some. The sample includes approximately 22,000 clones, roughly 72% seen only once; the top ten take approximately 15%. These data are taken from a study of CD4 T cells in relation to SARS-CoV-2 and coronaviruses. As for the study in general: The negative reference was HIV-1 Nef peptide pool or peptide-free culture. Regarding the study as a whole: About 65% of donors had memory CD4+ clonotypes crossrecognizing SARS-CoV-2 and common cold coronavirus spike.

Material: CD4+ T cells from PBMCs, cultured in vitro. The receptor was isolated from a human donor in good health.

CDR3 loop: CASSPGGRGQGNEKLFF. CDR3 coding DNA: TGCGCCAGCAGCCCCGGAGGGAGGGGCCAGGGTAATGAAAAACTGTTTTTT. The J gene is TRBJ1-4, the V gene TRBV5-1; D possibly corresponds to TRBD1 (5 bases). This CDR3 has 17 amino acids. Trimming took off 4 bases at V and 4 bases at J, with 20 bases between the two ends. CDR1 and CDR2 (germline): SGHRS, YFSETQ.